This TCR beta chain was identified during a study of blood T cell repertoires in COVID-19. Study information: Acute and convalescent COVID-19 specimens originated in the United States, Italy and Spain. Nucleic acid was either cDNA or gDNA, and it came from T cells, B-cell-depleted T cells, or PBMCs.

As originally analysed: Cell counts per sample came from amplifying reference gene primers. Libraries were prepared by immunoSEQ multiplex PCR; TCRdb keeps only in-frame clonotypes and omits some of them. V and J calls and clone size are those listed in that table; D and trimming were worked out from the DNA. The table shows around 100,000 clones, with approximately 93% occurring only once. Per germline, CDR1 ENHRY and CDR2 SYGVKD. This CDR3 spans 16 amino acids. V lost 0 bases and J 6 bases, leaving 18 bases between the germline ends. The rearrangement uses TRBV10-3 and TRBJ2-7; the D gene is possibly TRBD2 (5 bases). The source is a man aged 45 to 65 with active COVID-19. The sequencing sample was made of peripheral blood. This chain's CDR3 is CAISESTRGGSGEQYF. The CDR3, as DNA: TGTGCCATCAGTGAGTCGACTCGGGGTGGTTCGGGCGAGCAGTACTTC.